This TCR beta chain was sequenced for a study of blood T cell repertoires in COVID-19. CDR3 length: 14 amino acids. Germline loops: CDR1 GTSNPN, CDR2 SVGIG (reference sequence). The V and J ends lost 1 base and 3 bases, in that order; junction bases with no gene match: 1. The protocol was immunoSEQ multiplex PCR, while the TCRdb copy is restricted to in-frame clones and leaves out a portion. The sample has about 41,000 clones; 83% are singletons. The TCR originated in a woman of 80 years or more with active or convalescent COVID-19. The chain uses TRBV30 and TRBJ2-2, with 8 bases that match TRBD1. Sequencing was done on a sample of peripheral blood. CDR3 region: CAWSEQGDTGELFF. For the CDR3, the DNA is TGTGCCTGGAGTGAACAGGGGGACACCGGGGAGCTGTTTTTT.